What follows describes a single T cell receptor (beta chain). Its antigen is currently unknown. The data are from a study of cytomegalovirus exposure and HLA in healthy donors. Findings and caveats of the study: The study flagged 150 to 200 TCR beta chains as cytomegalovirus-associated. High sensitivity and specificity were reportedly achieved when the classifier diagnosed cytomegalovirus status.

The PCR used 60 Vbeta and 13 Jbeta primers. Assay: immunoSEQ multiplex PCR; the TCRdb copy retains only in-frame clones and omits some. The sample has more than 130,000 clones, approximately 70% seen once. Trimming took off 6 bases at V and 0 bases at J, with 12 bases between the two ends. The CDR3 loop spans 15 amino acids. Germline V lookup: CDR1 MDHEN, CDR2 SYDVKM. This sequence was found in a human donor in good health. The V and J genes are TRBV28 and TRBJ1-5, with D perhaps TRBD1 (6 bases). The sequenced sample was PBMCs. CDR3 sequence: CASRRNRDSNQPQHF. The CDR3 DNA reads TGTGCCAGCAGGAGGAACAGGGATAGCAATCAGCCCCAGCATTTT. The variable domain in full, completed from reference TRBV28 and TRBJ1-5, reads DVKVTQSSRYLVKRTGEKVFLECVQDMDHENMFWYRQDPGLGLRLIYFSYDVKMKEKGDIPEGYSVSREKKERFSLILESASTNQTSMYLCASRRNRDSNQPQHFGDGTRLSIL.